A single sample gave rise to the 9 T cell receptor beta chains below, sequenced in a study of blood T cells in healthy people across ages. The authors ran a second PCR of about 6 to 12 cycles using a sample-barcoded 5' primer and a J-beta primer mix. In TCRdb, the 5' RACE reads were re-called with MiXCR into one record per CDR3 protein. Counted here are fewer than 900,000 distinct CDR3 sequences, roughly 45% occurring once; the ten biggest clones make up roughly 19%. Sequencing was performed on blood. These receptor sequences come from a woman in her sixties in good health.

The rearrangement uses TRBV7-2 and TRBJ2-7; 9 nucleotides agree with TRBD2. The V gene's germline CDR1 is SGHTA and CDR2 FQGNSA. There are 16 residues in the CDR3. V trimming: 5 bases; J trimming: 2 bases; junction bases outside the gene matches: 10. CDR3 bases: TGTGCCAGCAGCCCCGTTCTGACTAGCGGTACCTACGAGCAGTACTTC. Translating it yields CASSPVLTSGTYEQYF.

This clonotype was seen ten or more times. The genes are TRBV4-3 and TRBJ2-5; D gene unclear. The germline V gene encodes CDR1 LGHNA and CDR2 YSLEER. Trimming pared 3 bases from V and 2 bases from J, leaving 16 bases between. This CDR3 spans 16 amino acids. Written as DNA, the CDR3 is TGCGCCAGCAGCCAGGTAGTGGCGCGACCTCAAGAGACCCAGTACTTC. It is translated as CASSQVVARPQETQYF.

The chain carries TRBV4-2 and TRBJ1-2; 9 bases are shared with TRBD1. V trimming: 1 base; J trimming: 0 bases; junction bases outside the gene matches: 12. CDR1 is LGHNA and CDR2 is YNFKEQ in the germline V gene. The CDR3 covers 19 residues. The CDR3 is CASSQGVGQGPGANYGYTF. The DNA of the CDR3 is TGTGCCAGCAGCCAAGGAGTTGGACAGGGGCCAGGAGCTAACTATGGCTACACCTTC.

CDR3 bases: TGCGCCAGCAGCATCCTAGCGGGACTACAAGAGACCCAGTACTTC. As protein: CASSILAGLQETQYF. The chain carries TRBV5-1 and TRBJ2-5; 9 positions match TRBD2. Germline trimming cut 4 bases from V and 2 bases from J; bases unmatched to any gene: 6. The length of the CDR3 is 15 residues. Germline V gene data show CDR1 as SGHRS and CDR2 as YFSETQ.

CDR3 residues: CSAREIGQGGGYTF. DNA of the CDR3: TGCAGTGCTAGAGAGATAGGACAGGGAGGTGGCTACACCTTC. The V gene is TRBV20-1, the J gene TRBJ1-2, with TRBD1 identical over 8 bases. This CDR3 is built from 14 residues. Losses at the gene ends were 0 bases for V and 7 bases for J; bases not matched to a gene: 7. Germline V gene lookup returns CDR1 DFQATT and CDR2 SNEGSKA (reference sequence).

This clonotype has ten or more counts. J is TRBJ2-1 and V is TRBV7-3, with 7 bases matching TRBD2. J gave up 8 bases and V 5 bases, and 6 bases lay outside the gene matches. The CDR3 runs 13 residues. The germline CDR1 and CDR2 sequences are SGHTA and FQGTGA. CDR3 sequence reads: CASSALRGDEQFF. In DNA form, the CDR3 reads TGTGCCAGCAGCGCCTTACGGGGGGATGAGCAGTTCTTC.

This chain connects TRBV7-9 to TRBJ2-3, with 7 bases identical to TRBD2. V lost 5 bases and J lost 6; bases outside the gene matches: 14. There are 16 residues in the CDR3. Germline V gene sequence: CDR1 SEHNR, CDR2 FQNEAQ (reference sequence). The CDR3 DNA reads as TGTGCCAGCAGCCCTCGGGGGACTAAAGCCTCCGATACGCAGTATTTT. Its protein is CASSPRGTKASDTQYF.

This clonotype has a handful of counts. V usage is TRBV3-1 and J usage is TRBJ1-6; no clear D. Germline values: CDR1 LGHDT, CDR2 YNNKEL (reference sequence). Trimming pared 5 bases from V and 14 bases from J, leaving 22 bases between. The CDR3 loop spans 15 amino acids. The CDR3 nucleotides read TGTGCCAGCAGCTCACAGAGTGACGGAGTATGGACCCTCCACTTT. Translated, it gives CASSSQSDGVWTLHF.

This clonotype was found once. Its ends do not fully match the called genes, so a read error is possible. The chain has TRBV7-2 and TRBJ2-5; D may match TRBD1 or TRBD2 (6 bases each). The germline V gene has CDR1 SGHTA and CDR2 FQGNSA. The CDR3 covers 17 residues. The CDR3 sequence: CASSLNGGMGYHETQYF. The CDR3 nucleotides read TGTGCCAGCAGCTTAAACGGGGGCATGGGGTACCATGAGACCCAGTACTTC.